The source of this TCR beta chain is a study of identical twins. Only a few counts were recorded for this clonotype. This CDR3 contains 14 residues. The germline V gene encodes CDR1 ENHRY and CDR2 SYGVKD. After removal of 6 bases from V and 4 bases from J, the junction contained 7 bases not matched to a gene. TCRdb redid the calling of the 5' RACE reads with MiXCR, one entry per CDR3 protein. Of over 200,000 distinct CDR3 sequences in the sample, more than 9% are singletons; the top ten hold 10%. This clonotype was sampled from a man aged 50-60 years in good health. Material: memory T cells sorted from blood. The V and J genes are TRBV10-3 and TRBJ1-2; 8 positions agree with TRBD1. The CDR3 DNA follows: TGTGCCATCAGCGCCACCGGGACAGGCTATGGCTACACCTTC. It specifies CAISATGTGYGYTF.